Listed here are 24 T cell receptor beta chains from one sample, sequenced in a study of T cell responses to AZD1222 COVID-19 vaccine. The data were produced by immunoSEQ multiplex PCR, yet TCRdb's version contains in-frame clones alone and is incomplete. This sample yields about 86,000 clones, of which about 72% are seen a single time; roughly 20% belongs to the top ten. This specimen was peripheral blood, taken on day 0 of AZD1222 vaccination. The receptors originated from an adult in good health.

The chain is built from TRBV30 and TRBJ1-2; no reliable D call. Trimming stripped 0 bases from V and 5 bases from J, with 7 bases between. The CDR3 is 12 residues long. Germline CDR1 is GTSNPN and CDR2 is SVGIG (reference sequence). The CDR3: CAWSVTRYGYTF. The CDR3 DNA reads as TGTGCCTGGAGTGTGACACGGTATGGCTACACCTTC.

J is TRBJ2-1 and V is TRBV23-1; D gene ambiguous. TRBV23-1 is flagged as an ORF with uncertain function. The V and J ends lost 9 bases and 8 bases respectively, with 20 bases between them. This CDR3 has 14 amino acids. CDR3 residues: CASESGPRTDEQFF. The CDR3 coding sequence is TGCGCCAGTGAGTCCGGGCCTAGGACGGATGAGCAGTTCTTC.

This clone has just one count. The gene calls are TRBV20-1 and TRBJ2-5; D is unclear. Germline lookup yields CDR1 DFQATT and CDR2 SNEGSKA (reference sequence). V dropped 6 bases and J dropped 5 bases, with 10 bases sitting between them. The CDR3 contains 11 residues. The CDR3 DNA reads TGCAGTGCCGGTAGCCTCGAGACCCAGTACTTC. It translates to CSAGSLETQYF.

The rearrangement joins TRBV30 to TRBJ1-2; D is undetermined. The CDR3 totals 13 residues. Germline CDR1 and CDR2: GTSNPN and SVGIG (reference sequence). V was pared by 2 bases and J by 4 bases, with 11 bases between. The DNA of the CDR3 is TGTGCCTGGAGTCCGACGGAGCTCTATGGCTACACCTTC. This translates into CAWSPTELYGYTF.

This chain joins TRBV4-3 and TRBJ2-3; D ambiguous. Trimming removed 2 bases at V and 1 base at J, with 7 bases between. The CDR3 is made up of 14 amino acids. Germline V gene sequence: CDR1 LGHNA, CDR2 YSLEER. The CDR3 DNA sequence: TGCGCCAGCAGCCAAACCTTTGGCACAGATACGCAGTATTTT. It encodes CASSQTFGTDTQYF.

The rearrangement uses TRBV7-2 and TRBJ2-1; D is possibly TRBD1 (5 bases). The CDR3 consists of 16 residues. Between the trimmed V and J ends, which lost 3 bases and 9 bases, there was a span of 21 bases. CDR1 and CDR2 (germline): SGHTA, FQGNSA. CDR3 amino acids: CASSFWGPFSGGEQFF. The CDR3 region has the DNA TGTGCCAGCAGCTTTTGGGGCCCGTTTAGTGGCGGTGAGCAGTTCTTC. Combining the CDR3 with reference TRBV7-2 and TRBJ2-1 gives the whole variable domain GAGVSQSPSNKVTEKGKDVELRCDPISGHTALYWYRQSLGQGLEFLIYFQGNSAPDKSGLPSDRFSAERTGGSVSTLTIQRTQQEDSAVYLCASSFWGPFSGGEQFFGPGTRLTVL.

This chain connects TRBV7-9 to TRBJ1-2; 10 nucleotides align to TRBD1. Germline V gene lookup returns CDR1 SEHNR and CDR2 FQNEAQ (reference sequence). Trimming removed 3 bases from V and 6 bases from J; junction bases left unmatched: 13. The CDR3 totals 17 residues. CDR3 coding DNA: TGTGCCAGCAGCTTGATGATGGGACAGGGGAGGAAGCATGGCTACACCTTC. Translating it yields CASSLMMGQGRKHGYTF.

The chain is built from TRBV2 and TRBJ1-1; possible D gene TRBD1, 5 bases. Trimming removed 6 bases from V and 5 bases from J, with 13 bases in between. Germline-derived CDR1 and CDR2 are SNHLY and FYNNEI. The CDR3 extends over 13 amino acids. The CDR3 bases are TGTGCCAGCAGGTCAGGGCCCGGGACTGAAGCTTTCTTT. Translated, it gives CASRSGPGTEAFF.

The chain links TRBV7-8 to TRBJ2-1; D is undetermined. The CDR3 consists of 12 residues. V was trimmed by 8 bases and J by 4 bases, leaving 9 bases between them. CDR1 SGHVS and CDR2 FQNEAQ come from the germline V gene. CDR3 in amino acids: CASGRAYNEQFF. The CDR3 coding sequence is TGTGCCAGCGGAAGGGCATACAATGAGCAGTTCTTC.

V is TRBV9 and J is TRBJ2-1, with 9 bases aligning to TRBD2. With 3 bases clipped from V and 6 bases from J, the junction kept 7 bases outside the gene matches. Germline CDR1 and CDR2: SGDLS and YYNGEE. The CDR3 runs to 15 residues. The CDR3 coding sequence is TGTGCCAGCAGCGCCGGGACTAGCATGAGCAATGAGCAGTTCTTC. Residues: CASSAGTSMSNEQFF.

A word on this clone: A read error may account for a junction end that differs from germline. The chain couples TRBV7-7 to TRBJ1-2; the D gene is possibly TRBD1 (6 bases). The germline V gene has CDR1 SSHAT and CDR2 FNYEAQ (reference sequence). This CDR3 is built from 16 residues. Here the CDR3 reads CASSISGAEQVGGYTF. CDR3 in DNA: TGTGCTAGCAGCATTTCAGGGGCGGAGCAAGTGGGGGGCTACACCTTC.

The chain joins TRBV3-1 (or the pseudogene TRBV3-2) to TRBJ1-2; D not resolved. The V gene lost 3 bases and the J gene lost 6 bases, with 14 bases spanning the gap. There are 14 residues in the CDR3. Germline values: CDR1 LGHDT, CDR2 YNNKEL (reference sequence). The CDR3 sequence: CASSQGGPGNGYTF. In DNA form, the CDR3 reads TGTGCCAGCAGCCAGGGAGGTCCGGGGAATGGCTACACCTTC.

CDR3 residues: CASSPSSGRWDHEQFF. In DNA, the CDR3 is TGTGCCAGCAGCCCGAGTAGCGGGAGATGGGACCATGAGCAGTTCTTC. The rearrangement uses TRBV25-1 and TRBJ2-1; 9 bases agree with TRBD2. Germline V gene sequence: CDR1 MGHDK, CDR2 SYGVNS. The CDR3 length is 16 residues. The trim removed 6 bases at V and 8 bases at J, leaving 14 bases unmatched. Complete variable domain (other parts from reference TRBV25-1 and TRBJ2-1): EADIYQTPRYLVIGTGKKITLECSQTMGHDKMYWYQQDPGMELHLIHYSYGVNSTEKGDLSSESTVSRIRTEHFPLTLESARPSHTSQYLCASSPSSGRWDHEQFFGPGTRLTVL.

CDR3 sequence (DNA): TGTGCCAGCTCACCAATCCGGGACAGGGGAACCGGGGAGCTGTTTTTT. Its protein product is CASSPIRDRGTGELFF. The rearrangement joins TRBV18 to TRBJ2-2; 10 positions agree with TRBD1. Germline loops: CDR1 KGHSH, CDR2 LQKENI. This CDR3 is built from 16 residues. V shed 2 bases, J shed 5 bases, and the junction held 5 bases outside the gene matches. Full variable domain (outside the CDR3, taken from reference TRBV18 and TRBJ2-2): NAGVMQNPRHLVRRRGQEARLRCSPMKGHSHVYWYRQLPEEGLKFMVYLQKENIIDESGMPKERFSAEFPKEGPSILRIQQVVRGDSAAYFCASSPIRDRGTGELFFGEGSRLTVL.

The CDR3 loop is CATRRDFSNQPQHF. CDR3 nucleotide sequence: TGTGCCACCCGCCGGGACTTCAGTAATCAGCCCCAGCATTTT. This chain links TRBV19 with TRBJ1-5, with D possibly matching TRBD1 (5 bases). From germline, CDR1 is LNHDA and CDR2 SQIVND (reference sequence). The CDR3 is 14 residues long. The germline V and J ends were trimmed by 10 bases and 4 bases, with 17 bases remaining between them.

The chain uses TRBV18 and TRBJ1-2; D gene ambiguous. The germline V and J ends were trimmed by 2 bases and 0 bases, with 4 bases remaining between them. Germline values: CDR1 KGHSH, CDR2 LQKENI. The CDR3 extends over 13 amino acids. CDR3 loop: CASSPTANYGYTF. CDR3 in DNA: TGTGCCAGCTCACCAACCGCTAACTATGGCTACACCTTC.

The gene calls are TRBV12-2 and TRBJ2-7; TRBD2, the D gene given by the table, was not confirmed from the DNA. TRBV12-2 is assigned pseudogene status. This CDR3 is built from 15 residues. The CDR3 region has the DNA TGTGCAAGTCGCTTAGCGCGGGTCAGACCCTACGAGCAGTACTTC. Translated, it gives CASRLARVRPYEQYF.

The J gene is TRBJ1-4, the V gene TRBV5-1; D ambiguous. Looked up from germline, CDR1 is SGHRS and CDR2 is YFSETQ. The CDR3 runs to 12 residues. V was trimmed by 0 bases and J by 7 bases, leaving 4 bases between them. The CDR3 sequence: CASSLDLEKLFF. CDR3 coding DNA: TGCGCCAGCAGCTTGGACCTTGAAAAACTGTTTTTT.

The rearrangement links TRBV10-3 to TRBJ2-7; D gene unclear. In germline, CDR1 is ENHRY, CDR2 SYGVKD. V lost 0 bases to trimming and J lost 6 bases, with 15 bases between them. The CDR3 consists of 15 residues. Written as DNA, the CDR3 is TGTGCCATCAGTGAGTCTAACAGCCCGACACTCGAGCAGTACTTC. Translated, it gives CAISESNSPTLEQYF.

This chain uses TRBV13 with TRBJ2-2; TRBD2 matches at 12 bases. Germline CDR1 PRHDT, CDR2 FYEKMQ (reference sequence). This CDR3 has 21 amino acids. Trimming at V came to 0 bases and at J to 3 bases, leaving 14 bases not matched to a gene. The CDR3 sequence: CASSLGPYALAGGPDTGELFF. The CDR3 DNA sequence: TGTGCCAGCAGCTTAGGCCCCTACGCGCTAGCGGGAGGGCCTGACACCGGGGAGCTGTTTTTT.

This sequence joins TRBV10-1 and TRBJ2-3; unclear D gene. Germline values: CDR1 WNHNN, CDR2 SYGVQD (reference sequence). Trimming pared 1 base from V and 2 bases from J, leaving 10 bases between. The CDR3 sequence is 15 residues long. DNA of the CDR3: TGCGCCAGCAGTGAGTTAGATCCTCTCACAGATACGCAGTATTTT. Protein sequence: CASSELDPLTDTQYF.

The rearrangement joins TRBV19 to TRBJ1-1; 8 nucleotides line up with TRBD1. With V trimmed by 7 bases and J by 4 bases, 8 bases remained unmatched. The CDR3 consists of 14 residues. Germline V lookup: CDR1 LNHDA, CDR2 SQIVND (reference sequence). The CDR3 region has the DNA TGTGCCAGTAAAGGGCAGGGGGCTGGCACTGAAGCTTTCTTT. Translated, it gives CASKGQGAGTEAFF.

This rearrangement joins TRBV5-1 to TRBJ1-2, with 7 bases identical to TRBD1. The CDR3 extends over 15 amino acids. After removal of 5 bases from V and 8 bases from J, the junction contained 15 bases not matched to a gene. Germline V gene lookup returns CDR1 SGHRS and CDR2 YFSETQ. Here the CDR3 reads CASSRSTGSSGGYTF. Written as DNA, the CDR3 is TGCGCCAGCAGTCGATCGACAGGGTCATCAGGGGGCTACACCTTC.

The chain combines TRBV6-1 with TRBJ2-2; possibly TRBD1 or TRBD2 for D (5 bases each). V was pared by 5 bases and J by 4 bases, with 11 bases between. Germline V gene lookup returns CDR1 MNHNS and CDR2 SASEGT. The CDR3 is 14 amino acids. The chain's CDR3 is CASSLGDGTGELFF. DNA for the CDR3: TGTGCCAGCAGTCTGGGGGACGGCACCGGGGAGCTGTTTTTT.